The rows below give T cell receptor beta chains drawn from one sample of a study of cytomegalovirus exposure and HLA in healthy donors. Sequencing used immunoSEQ multiplex PCR; TCRdb keeps in-frame clones, though not all of them. The sample holds 95,000 to 150,000 clones, roughly 83% seen once. Specimen: PBMCs. These receptors all come from a man between 18 and 35 years old in good health and CMV-seropositive. CDR3s include the opening cysteine and the closing phenylalanine or tryptophan. A D gene is named only where the DNA matches it firmly. The size field is filled for only some rows; it gives once, few, many or a size class.

TRBJ2-5	-	-	TRBV11-2	TGTGCCAGCAGCTTAGTTGAGGAAACGGGGTGGGGAGAGACCCAGTACTTC	CASSLVEETGWGETQYF
TRBJ1-5	once	TRBD1	TRBV19	TGTGCCAGTAGCATGGACAGGGATTCAACAGGAGCGGGGCAGCCCCAGCATTTT	CASSMDRDSTGAGQPQHF
TRBJ2-7	-	-	TRBV18	TGTGCCAGCTCACCTTCGGGACAAGAGAACTACGAGCAGTACTTC	CASSPSGQENYEQYF
TRBJ1-6	-	-	TRBV25-1	TGTGCCAGCATACAGGGTAACAATTCACCCCTCCACTTT	CASIQGNNSPLHF
TRBJ1-1	-	-	TRBV9	TGTGCCAGCAGCGTCAGTACCAGGGGCTCTGGAACTGAAGCTTTCTTT	CASSVSTRGSGTEAFF
TRBJ1-5	-	-	TRBV25-1	TGTGCCAGCAGTGAATCTAGGGGTAGCAATCAGCCCCAGCATTTT	CASSESRGSNQPQHF
TRBJ2-1	-	TRBD2	TRBV29-1	TGCAGCGTTGAAGAGGGGACTAGCGGGGGAAATGAGCAGTTCTTC	CSVEEGTSGGNEQFF
TRBJ1-2	-	TRBD1	TRBV29-1	TGCAGCGTTCGGGCAGGGGGGAACTATGGCTACACCTTC	CSVRAGGNYGYTF
TRBJ1-2	-	-	TRBV29-1	TGCAGCGTTGTGGGCCACTTGGATGACTATGGCTACACCTTC	CSVVGHLDDYGYTF
TRBJ1-1	-	-	TRBV28	TGTGCCAGCAGTTTCACCGGTCGAAGCTCTGAAGCTTTCTTT	CASSFTGRSSEAFF
TRBJ2-5	-	TRBD2	TRBV5-4	TGTGCCAGCAGCTCGGGACTAGCCGACACAGAGACCCAGTACTTC	CASSSGLADTETQYF
TRBJ1-2	-	TRBD1	TRBV30	TGTGCCTGGCTACCCGGGACAGGGGGCTATAACTTGGGAACCTTC	CAWLPGTGGYNLGTF
TRBJ2-7	-	TRBD1	TRBV27	TGTGCCAGCAGCTATAACAGGGGGCCCACCTACGAGCAGTACTTC	CASSYNRGPTYEQYF
TRBJ2-3	-	-	TRBV18	TGTGCCAGCTCACCAGGTGTAGGTGGCGGTGGAGATACGCAGTATTTT	CASSPGVGGGGDTQYF
TRBJ1-2	-	TRBD1	TRBV4-1	TGCGCCAGCAGCCAATTGACAGGGGGGGACTATGGCTACACCTTC	CASSQLTGGDYGYTF
TRBJ1-1	-	TRBD1	TRBV10-1	TGCGCCAGCAGGGCTGGGACAGGGGCTGAAGCTTTCTTT	CASRAGTGAEAFF
TRBJ1-2	-	TRBD1	TRBV10-2	TGCGCCAGCAAGAAACCGGGACAGGGGACTGGCTACACCTTC	CASKKPGQGTGYTF
TRBJ1-2	-	-	TRBV4-1	TGCGCCAGCAGCCAGAACCCGACAGTACTCTATGGCTACACCTTC	CASSQNPTVLYGYTF